These 3 T cell receptor beta chains share one sample of origin, sequenced in a study of blood T cells in healthy people across ages. PCR was performed a second time for roughly 6 to 12 cycles using a sample-barcoded 5' primer and a J-beta primer mix. TCRdb re-called the 5' RACE reads through MiXCR, storing one row per CDR3 protein. The sample has approximately 790,000 distinct CDR3 sequences, approximately 67% seen once. The specimen sequenced was blood. These receptor sequences come from a man younger than 45 in good health.

The rearrangement uses TRBV27 and TRBJ2-7, with 7 bases matching TRBD1. Germline loops: CDR1 MNHEY, CDR2 SMNVEV (reference sequence). This CDR3 contains 15 residues. The V segment lost 5 bases and the J segment 4 bases; nucleotides outside the gene matches: 11. The CDR3 loop is CASSMSRDRSYEQYF. DNA for the CDR3: TGTGCCAGCAGTATGAGCCGGGACAGAAGTTACGAGCAGTACTTC.

The gene calls are TRBV25-1 and TRBJ2-3; TRBD1 matches 7 bases. This CDR3 contains 15 residues. J gave up 2 bases and V 4 bases, and 6 bases lay outside the gene matches. The V gene's germline CDR1 is MGHDK and CDR2 SYGVNS. The CDR3 coding sequence is TGTGCCAGCAGTGGGGGGACAGACTACACAGATACGCAGTATTTT. Amino acids: CASSGGTDYTDTQYF. The full variable domain, with the rest looked up from reference TRBV25-1 and TRBJ2-3, is EADIYQTPRYLVIGTGKKITLECSQTMGHDKMYWYQQDPGMELHLIHYSYGVNSTEKGDLSSESTVSRIRTEHFPLTLESARPSHTSQYLCASSGGTDYTDTQYFGPGTRLTVL.

This chain links TRBV7-2 with TRBJ1-5; D perhaps matches TRBD1 (6 bases). The V end was cut by 2 bases, the J end by 8 bases, with 16 bases between. The length of the CDR3 is 15 residues. The germline CDR1 and CDR2 sequences are SGHTA and FQGNSA. The CDR3 region has the DNA TGTGCCAGCAGCTTACAGGGGTCCCGACTGGAGCCCCAGCATTTT. Its protein product is CASSLQGSRLEPQHF.